This T cell receptor (beta chain) was captured by sequencing in a study of blood T cell repertoires in COVID-19. Study overall: The cDNA or gDNA used as material had been derived from T cells, B-cell-depleted T cells, or PBMCs.

The CDR3 spans 14 residues. Trimming removed 6 bases from V and 2 bases from J; junction bases left unmatched: 5. From germline, CDR1 is MNHNY and CDR2 SVGAGI (reference sequence). In the study's own analysis: Reference gene primers were amplified, and this amplification served to estimate nucleated cell counts. TCRdb keeps only in-frame clones here, not all; method: immunoSEQ multiplex PCR. V, J and clone size derive from that table, while D and trimming were established from the DNA sequence. Counted here are some 220,000 clones, approximately 83% occurring once; the ten biggest clones make up 2% to 2.5%.

The source is a woman in her sixties with acute or convalescent COVID-19. The sequencing input was peripheral blood. The chain recombines TRBV6-6 with TRBJ2-7, with 9 bases aligning to TRBD1. CDR3 sequence: CASSTGQGTYEQYF. DNA of the CDR3: TGTGCCAGCAGCACGGGACAGGGAACCTACGAGCAGTACTTC.